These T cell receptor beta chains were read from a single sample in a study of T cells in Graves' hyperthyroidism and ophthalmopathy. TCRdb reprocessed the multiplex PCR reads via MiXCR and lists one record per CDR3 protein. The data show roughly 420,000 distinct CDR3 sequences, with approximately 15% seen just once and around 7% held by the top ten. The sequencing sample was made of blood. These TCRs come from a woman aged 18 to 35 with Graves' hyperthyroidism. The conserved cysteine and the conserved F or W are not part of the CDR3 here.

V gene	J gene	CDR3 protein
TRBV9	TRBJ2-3	ASSVELGDYTDTQY
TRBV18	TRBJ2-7	ASSPSGLAARDEQY
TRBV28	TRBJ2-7	ASSPESGSPYEQY
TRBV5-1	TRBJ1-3	ASSPRGPEPGNTIY
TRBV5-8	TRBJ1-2	ASSFSYARGSGYGYT
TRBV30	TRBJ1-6	AWMDRAYNSPLH
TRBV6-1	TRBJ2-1	ASSLSGSEYNEQF
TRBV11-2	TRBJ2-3	ASSSNAGGRTDTQY
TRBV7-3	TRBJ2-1	ASSSPPIAGGHSYNEQF
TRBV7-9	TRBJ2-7	ASSLAGKPYEQY
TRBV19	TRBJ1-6	ASSILQDGPLH
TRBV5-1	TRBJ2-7	ASSPIYSGSSYEQY
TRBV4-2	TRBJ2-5	ASSLGIGGKEETQY